These 19 T cell receptor beta chains were sequenced from one sample in a study of CD4 T cells in relation to SARS-CoV-2 and coronaviruses. These receptors have no known antigen. Before the COVID-19 pandemic, during about 2010-2018, CD4+ T cells were taken from unexposed donors. After about 11 days of culture, CD4+ T cells were isolated. Libraries were prepared by immunoSEQ multiplex PCR; TCRdb keeps only in-frame clonotypes and omits some of them. The table shows roughly 30,000 clones, with roughly four fifths occurring only once. The sequencing input was CD4+ T cells from PBMCs, cultured in vitro. The receptors originated from a human donor in good health.

This sequence joins TRBV6-1 and TRBJ2-5; no clear D. The V end lost 1 base, the J end lost 9 bases, and 12 bases lay between the germline ends. The CDR3 sequence is 13 residues long. CDR1 and CDR2 from the germline V gene are MNHNS and SASEGT. CDR3 in amino acids: CASSEGPTRAQYF. The CDR3 region has the DNA TGTGCCAGCAGTGAAGGGCCTACTCGGGCCCAGTACTTC.

This clone was detected only a few times. DNA for the CDR3: TGCGCCAGCAGCTTTTGGGGCAGGGACTACGAGCAGTACTTC. Its translation: CASSFWGRDYEQYF. The chain joins TRBV5-1 to TRBJ2-7; D is possibly TRBD1 (5 bases). Germline values: CDR1 SGHRS, CDR2 YFSETQ. This CDR3 is built from 14 residues. Deletions cut 2 bases from V and 3 bases from J, with 12 bases between. Complete variable domain (other parts from reference TRBV5-1 and TRBJ2-7): KAGVTQTPRYLIKTRGQQVTLSCSPISGHRSVSWYQQTPGQGLQFLFEYFSETQRNKGNFPGRFSGRQFSNSRSEMNVSTLELGDSALYLCASSFWGRDYEQYFGPGTRLTVT.

This clone was observed a few times. The rearrangement links TRBV9 to TRBJ2-7; a possible D gene is TRBD1 (6 bases). Trimming removed 2 bases at V and 1 base at J, with 10 bases between. Looked up from germline, CDR1 is SGDLS and CDR2 is YYNGEE. The CDR3 extends over 14 amino acids. The CDR3 loop is CASSVGTLSYEQYF. CDR3 in DNA: TGTGCCAGCAGCGTCGGGACACTATCCTACGAGCAGTACTTC.

In this sample, this clone turned up once. V and J are TRBV25-1 and TRBJ2-5, with 8 bases that match TRBD2. The CDR3 is 15 amino acids. V was pared by 2 bases and J by 3 bases, with 5 bases of the junction left unmatched. The germline V gene encodes CDR1 MGHDK and CDR2 SYGVNS. The CDR3 region has the DNA TGTGCCAGCAGTGAAGTCGGGCGGGGGGAAGAGACCCAGTACTTC. Translating gives CASSEVGRGEETQYF.

The chain recombines TRBV5-6 with TRBJ2-5, with D possibly being TRBD1 (6 bases). V gave up 5 bases and J gave up 5 bases, with 19 bases separating them. The germline CDR1 and CDR2 sequences are SGHDT and YYEEEE. The CDR3 length is 15 residues. The CDR3 nucleotides are TGTGCCAGCAGGGCACAGGGTCCAACCTGGGAGACCCAGTACTTC. It specifies CASRAQGPTWETQYF.

This sequence joins TRBV5-1 and TRBJ2-7; D is undetermined. The V end lost 1 base, the J end lost 3 bases, and 14 bases lay between the germline ends. Germline values: CDR1 SGHRS, CDR2 YFSETQ. The CDR3 has 15 residues. The CDR3 region is CASSLRPDRDYEQYF. As DNA, the CDR3 is TGCGCCAGCAGCTTGAGGCCAGATAGAGACTACGAGCAGTACTTC.

The chain carries TRBV4-1 and TRBJ1-3; the D is unclear. This CDR3 comprises 18 residues. Germline V gene data show CDR1 as MGHRA and CDR2 as YSYEKL. Trimming took 0 bases from V and 0 from J, leaving 15 bases between them. The CDR3 sequence is CASSQDFSQSSSGNTIYF. CDR3 nucleotides: TGCGCCAGCAGCCAAGATTTTTCACAGTCGAGCTCTGGAAACACCATATATTTT.

The genes are TRBV7-3 and TRBJ2-3, with D possibly being TRBD1 or TRBD2 (5 bases each). V was trimmed by 2 bases and J by 0 bases, leaving 12 bases between them. Germline CDR1 SGHTA, CDR2 FQGTGA. This CDR3 contains 16 residues. CDR3 residues: CASSLRGGRSTDTQYF. The CDR3 DNA is TGTGCCAGCAGCTTACGGGGCGGGCGAAGCACAGATACGCAGTATTTT.

The chain employs TRBV7-2 and TRBJ2-6, with 7 bases that match TRBD1. Germline CDR1 is SGHTA and CDR2 is FQGNSA. This CDR3 region has 16 residues. V shed 3 bases, J shed 2 bases, and the junction held 4 bases outside the gene matches. The CDR3, as DNA: TGTGCCAGCAGCTTCCAAACAGGGGCTGGGGCCAACGTCCTGACTTTC. Encoded protein: CASSFQTGAGANVLTF.

V usage is TRBV7-2 and J usage is TRBJ1-5; D unresolved. The ends were cut back, 1 base at V and 3 bases at J, with 4 bases in the middle. The CDR3 has 13 residues. CDR1 is SGHTA and CDR2 is FQGNSA in the germline V gene. In nucleotides, the CDR3 is TGTGCCAGCAGCTTAGACCCCAATCAGCCCCAGCATTTT. Its protein product is CASSLDPNQPQHF.

The gene calls are TRBV5-4 and TRBJ2-7; the match to TRBD1 covers 9 bases. Germline assignment: CDR1 SGHNT and CDR2 YYREEE (reference sequence). The CDR3 has 15 residues. V shed 3 bases, J shed 5 bases, and the junction held 9 bases outside the gene matches. The CDR3 region is CASSSSGTGKHEQYF. The CDR3 nucleotides are TGTGCCAGCAGCTCCTCCGGGACAGGGAAACACGAGCAGTACTTC.

Concerning this clone itself: A junction end diverges from the germline sequence, so it may reflect a read error. The chain is built from TRBV19 and TRBJ2-7; possibly TRBD2 for D (5 bases). The germline V gene has CDR1 LNHDA and CDR2 SQIVND (reference sequence). The CDR3 length is 9 residues. CDR3 residues: CASPSWRHF. The CDR3, as DNA: TGTGCCAGTCCCAGTTGGAGGCACTTC. Complete variable domain (other parts from reference TRBV19 and TRBJ2-7): DGGITQSPKYLFRKEGQNVTLSCEQNLNHDAMYWYRQDPGQGLRLIYYSQIVNDFQKGDIAEGYSVSREKKESFPLTVTSAQKNPTAFYLCASPSWRHFGPGTRLTVT.

This clone was observed a handful of times. The genes are TRBV10-1 and TRBJ2-3; the match to TRBD2 covers 12 bases. This CDR3 contains 15 residues. The V gene end was trimmed by 5 bases and the J gene end by 2 bases; junction bases not matched to a gene: 2. Germline V gene lookup returns CDR1 WNHNN and CDR2 SYGVQD (reference sequence). The CDR3 protein is CASSRTSGATDTQYF. For the CDR3, the DNA is TGCGCCAGCAGTCGGACTAGCGGGGCCACAGATACGCAGTATTTT.

The chain carries TRBV7-2 and TRBJ1-6; TRBD1 agrees at 9 bases. Looked up from germline, CDR1 is SGHTA and CDR2 is FQGNSA. V trimming: 3 bases; J trimming: 4 bases; junction bases outside the gene matches: 1. This CDR3 has 15 residues. The CDR3 loop is CASSFGTGYNSPLHF. The CDR3 DNA reads as TGTGCCAGCAGCTTCGGGACAGGGTATAATTCACCCCTCCACTTT.

V is TRBV21-1 and J is TRBJ2-7; TRBD1 is taken as the D call from the table, unchecked against the DNA. TRBV21-1 has pseudogene status. The CDR3 runs to 14 residues. CDR3 nucleotide sequence: TGTGCCAGCAGCAAAACAGGGGGCTGCTACGAGCAGTACTTC. It yields the protein CASSKTGGCYEQYF.

This chain links TRBV7-5 with TRBJ1-1; TRBD1, the table's D call, lacks a check against the DNA. TRBV7-5 is designated a pseudogene. The CDR3 totals 15 residues. The CDR3 DNA reads as TGTGCCAGAAGCTCGGGGACAGAAAAGAACACTGAAGCTTTCTTT. This gives the protein CARSSGTEKNTEAFF.

The chain has TRBV5-1 and TRBJ1-1, with D possibly matching TRBD1 (6 bases). Trimming took off 4 bases at V and 5 bases at J, with 15 bases between the two ends. CDR1 SGHRS and CDR2 YFSETQ come from the germline V gene. This CDR3 has 14 residues. DNA for the CDR3: TGCGCCAGCAGCCCCGGAGGGGGGGGGACTGAAGCTTTCTTT. Its protein product is CASSPGGGGTEAFF.

The V call is TRBV3-1 (or the pseudogene TRBV3-2), the J call TRBJ2-7; the D is unclear. Per the germline V gene, CDR1 is LGHDT and CDR2 is YNNKEL (reference sequence). The V end was cut by 4 bases, the J end by 3 bases, with 16 bases between. The CDR3 has 15 residues. This chain's CDR3 is CASSPLGERNYEQYF. The CDR3, as DNA: TGTGCCAGCAGCCCCCTCGGAGAGAGAAACTACGAGCAGTACTTC.

This clone was detected a few times. V gene TRBV6-5 combines with J gene TRBJ1-2; D might be TRBD1 (5 bases). This CDR3 is 13 amino acids long. Trimming removed 0 bases from V and 4 bases from J, with 6 bases in between. The germline V gene encodes CDR1 MNHEY and CDR2 SVGAGI. In DNA, the CDR3 is TGTGCCAGCAGTTACTCTGGGGCCTATGGCTACACCTTC. This codes for CASSYSGAYGYTF.